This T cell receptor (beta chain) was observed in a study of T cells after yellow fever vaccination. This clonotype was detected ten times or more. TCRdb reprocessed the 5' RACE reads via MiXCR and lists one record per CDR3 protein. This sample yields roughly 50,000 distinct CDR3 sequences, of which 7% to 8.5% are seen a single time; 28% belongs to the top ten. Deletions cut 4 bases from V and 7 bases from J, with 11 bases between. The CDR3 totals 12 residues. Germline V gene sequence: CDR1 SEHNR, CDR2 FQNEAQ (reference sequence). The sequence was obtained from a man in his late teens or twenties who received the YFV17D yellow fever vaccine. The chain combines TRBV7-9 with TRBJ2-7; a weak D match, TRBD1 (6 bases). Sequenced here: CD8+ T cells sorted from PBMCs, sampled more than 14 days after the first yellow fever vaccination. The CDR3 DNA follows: TGTGCCAGCAGCTCCGGGACACAGGAGCAGTACTTC. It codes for CASSSGTQEQYF.